The 2 T cell receptor beta chains below were found in one sample sequenced in a study of human T cells and chemical hapten exposure. Time point of the sample: pre-sensitization, week 0. Treatment defined: therapeutic diphenylcyclopropenone sensitization with weekly scalp DPC. TCRdb redid the calling of the RACE reads with MiXCR, one entry per CDR3 protein. The sample has under 400,000 distinct CDR3 sequences; 4.5% to 6% are singletons. The sequencing here drew on whole blood, taken in connection with sensitization to the hapten diphenylcyclopropenone (DPC). These receptors came from a woman between 50 and 59 years old with alopecia areata. Some clones in this sample may be carry-over from other donors' samples.

The chain couples TRBV2 to TRBJ2-1, with D unresolved. CDR3 length equals 12 residues. Trimming left V 5 bases short and J 8 bases short, with 10 bases between. CDR1 is SNHLY and CDR2 is FYNNEI in the germline V gene. CDR3 amino acids: CASSSYHDEQFF. The CDR3 DNA reads TGTGCCAGCAGTTCCTACCACGATGAGCAGTTCTTC. The entire variable domain, with the rest obtained from reference TRBV2 and TRBJ2-1, is as follows: EPEVTQTPSHQVTQMGQEVILRCVPISNHLYFYWYRQILGQKVEFLVSFYNNEISEKSEIFDDQFSVERPDGSNFTLKIRSTKLEDSAMYFCASSSYHDEQFFGPGTRLTVL.

This clonotype was counted only a few times. V gene TRBV18 combines with J gene TRBJ2-1; D is unresolved. The V end was cut by 2 bases, the J end by 8 bases, with 16 bases between. The CDR3 loop spans 15 amino acids. CDR1 and CDR2 (germline): KGHSH, LQKENI. The CDR3 here is CASSPAAAFPHEQFF. The CDR3 coding sequence is TGTGCCAGCTCACCAGCGGCAGCTTTCCCCCATGAGCAGTTCTTC.